This T cell receptor (beta chain) comes out of a study of blood T cell repertoires in COVID-19. The wider study: Specimens from acute and convalescent COVID-19 originated in the United States, Italy and Spain. T cells, B-cell-depleted T cells, or PBMCs provided the cDNA or gDNA that served as material.

The V and J ends lost 9 bases and 5 bases respectively, with 13 bases between them. Per germline, CDR1 LNHDA and CDR2 SQIVND (reference sequence). The CDR3 consists of 12 residues. Authors' methods: Reference gene primer amplification yielded estimated nucleated cell counts. Libraries were prepared by immunoSEQ multiplex PCR; TCRdb keeps only in-frame clonotypes and omits some of them. V and J calls and clone size are those listed in that table; D and trimming were worked out from the DNA. The table records about 210,000 clones, 75% to 90% of them present only once. This TCR was recovered from a middle-aged woman with acute or convalescent COVID-19. The chain carries TRBV19 and TRBJ1-2, with a weak D call TRBD1 (6 bases). Sequencing was performed on peripheral blood. The CDR3, as DNA: TGTGCCAGCTCCGGGACAAAGTATGGCTACACCTTC. Its translation is CASSGTKYGYTF.